Below, one T cell receptor beta chain is given with its context. Vbeta (60) and Jbeta (13) primers were used in the PCR. Here immunoSEQ multiplex PCR was the method, and the copy in TCRdb shows in-frame clones only, minus some. The sample has some 110,000 clones, approximately 81% seen once; the top ten hold roughly 3%. This entry comes from a study of cytomegalovirus exposure and HLA in healthy donors. Sequenced input: PBMCs. The clonotype was recovered from a woman under 30 in good health and CMV-seropositive.

The DNA for the CDR3 is TGCGCCAGCAGCCAGACACTTAACTATGGCTACACCTTC. Amino acids: CASSQTLNYGYTF. The chain combines TRBV5-1 with TRBJ1-2; D is uncertain. V lost 4 bases and J 1 base, leaving 8 bases between the germline ends. This CDR3 contains 13 residues. The germline V gene encodes CDR1 SGHRS and CDR2 YFSETQ.